Listed here is a single T cell receptor beta chain. Its antigen is as yet unknown. CDR3 size: 13 residues. The ends were cut back, 7 bases at V and 4 bases at J, with 15 bases in the middle. Germline lookup yields CDR1 SQVTM and CDR2 ANQGSEA. Every donor provided one heparinised blood draw, which averaged roughly 120 mL. Via CD45RO/CCR7/CD25/CD127/CD95/CD27, cells of the CD4+ naive, central memory, regulatory and stem cell-like memory subsets were sorted. This sample is drawn from a study of beta chain features in type 1 diabetes. Study-level background: Healthy donors and patients showed comparable age, gender and cell yields. Study-wide points: Within patients, naive, central memory and Treg TCRB repertoires seemed more similar than within healthy donors.

The authors reverse transcribed all of the isolated RNA, so sequencing captured expressed TCRB transcripts. The protocol was immunoSEQ multiplex PCR, while the TCRdb copy is restricted to in-frame clones and leaves out a portion. The sample has 200,000 to 250,000 clones; roughly an eighth are singletons. The TCR originated in a woman aged 40 to 49 in good health. This chain joins TRBV29-1 and TRBJ2-3; tentatively, D is TRBD1 (5 bases). The sample consisted of naive CD4+ T cells from blood. The CDR3 nucleotides read TGCAGCGGGGGCCGGTTCAGCTCAGATACGCAGTATTTT. Its translation is CSGGRFSSDTQYF.